These 27 T cell receptor beta chains came from one sample sequenced in a study of brain metastases from non-small cell lung cancer. Sequenced by immunoSEQ multiplex PCR; TCRdb stores in-frame clones only, minus some. The sample gives nearly 2,500 clones, about 85% of which show up once; 5% to 6.5% is in the top ten. The specimen was primary lung tumor tissue. These receptors came from a donor aged 40 or older with non-small cell lung cancer.

The chain couples TRBV5-8 to TRBJ1-4; D gene ambiguous. Between the trimmed V and J ends, which lost 4 bases and 2 bases, there was a span of 12 bases. This CDR3 comprises 15 residues. Germline V gene lookup returns CDR1 SGHTS and CDR2 YDEGEE. The DNA of the CDR3 is TGTGCCAGCAGCCACCCATTCAGCACTAATGAAAAACTGTTTTTT. Protein sequence: CASSHPFSTNEKLFF. The complete variable domain, with remaining parts taken from reference TRBV5-8 and TRBJ1-4, reads EAGVTQSPTHLIKTRGQQATLRCSPISGHTSVYWYQQALGLGLQFLLWYDEGEERNRGNFPPRFSGRQFPNYSSELNVNALELEDSALYLCASSHPFSTNEKLFFGSGTQLSVL.

The chain uses TRBV5-1 and TRBJ1-4; no clear D gene. Deletions cut 4 bases from V and 15 bases from J, with 19 bases between. This CDR3 comprises 13 residues. CDR1 SGHRS and CDR2 YFSETQ come from the germline V gene. CDR3 loop: CASSKDRPEGLFF. DNA of the CDR3: TGCGCCAGCAGCAAGGACCGCCCGGAGGGATTGTTTTTT.

This sequence joins TRBV6-5 and TRBJ2-7; 7 positions match TRBD2. The V gene's germline CDR1 is MNHEY and CDR2 SVGAGI. With V trimmed by 4 bases and J by 4 bases, 4 bases remained unmatched. The CDR3 consists of 13 residues. For the CDR3, the DNA is TGTGCCAGCAGTTGGGGGGGGACTTACGAGCAGTACTTC. As protein: CASSWGGTYEQYF.

The chain is built from TRBV2 and TRBJ1-1; 7 bases line up with TRBD1. V lost 2 bases and J lost 4; bases outside the gene matches: 1. This CDR3 region has 13 residues. Looked up from germline, CDR1 is SNHLY and CDR2 is FYNNEI. CDR3 DNA: TGTGCCAGCAGTGAAACAGGGGCCACTGAAGCTTTCTTT. It codes for CASSETGATEAFF.

The chain is built from TRBV5-1 and TRBJ2-3; 9 nucleotides align to TRBD1. The CDR3 has 20 residues. V trimming: 4 bases; J trimming: 1 base; junction bases outside the gene matches: 19. The V gene's germline CDR1 is SGHRS and CDR2 YFSETQ. The CDR3 sequence is CASSVPSTSGDRDRTDTQYF. The CDR3 DNA follows: TGCGCCAGCAGCGTCCCCTCCACCTCTGGGGACAGGGACCGCACAGATACGCAGTATTTT. Based on the CDR3 plus reference TRBV5-1 and TRBJ2-3, the full variable domain is KAGVTQTPRYLIKTRGQQVTLSCSPISGHRSVSWYQQTPGQGLQFLFEYFSETQRNKGNFPGRFSGRQFSNSRSEMNVSTLELGDSALYLCASSVPSTSGDRDRTDTQYFGPGTRLTVL.

This chain links TRBV2 with TRBJ1-2; D gene unclear. This CDR3 comprises 12 residues. Germline V gives CDR1 SNHLY, CDR2 FYNNEI. V was cut by 7 bases and J by 2 bases, with 8 bases left in between. CDR3 sequence: CASISGNYGYTF. The CDR3 DNA reads TGTGCCAGCATAAGCGGCAACTATGGCTACACCTTC.

The V gene is TRBV12-3 or TRBV12-4, the J gene TRBJ1-6; D is undetermined. Trimming took off 5 bases at V and 10 bases at J, with 12 bases between the two ends. The CDR3 totals 13 residues. CDR3 sequence: CASSLKSNSPLHF. The CDR3 DNA reads as TGTGCCAGCAGTCTCAAGAGTAACTCACCCCTCCACTTT.

For this clone: An end of the junction does not agree with germline; a read error may underlie this. The rearrangement joins TRBV15 to TRBJ2-1, with TRBD1 matching 8 bases. Germline values: CDR1 LNHNV, CDR2 YYDKDF (reference sequence). The length of the CDR3 is 15 residues. CDR3 region: CAISSRQGSYNEQFF. CDR3 sequence (DNA): TGTGCCATCAGCAGCCGACAGGGGTCCTACAATGAGCAGTTCTTC.

The DNA of the CDR3 is TGTGCCAGCACTCGTAGACAGGTGACCTACGAGCAGTACTTC. Translation: CASTRRQVTYEQYF. The genes are TRBV6-5 and TRBJ2-7, with D possibly matching TRBD1 (6 bases). The CDR3 spans 14 residues. Germline V gene sequence: CDR1 MNHEY, CDR2 SVGAGI. Deletions cut 7 bases from V and 2 bases from J, with 15 bases between.

Note on this clone: At one end, the junction sequence differs from germline, possibly due to a read error. Other DNA sequences from this sample encode an identical CDR3 as well. The V and J genes are TRBV5-1 and TRBJ2-7; 8 bases map to TRBD1. Germline values: CDR1 SGHRS, CDR2 YFSETQ. The CDR3 is 17 amino acids. The CDR3 here is CASSLGRAGQVDYEQYF. As DNA, the CDR3 is TGCGCCAGCAGCCTTGGCCGGGCGGGACAGGTGGACTACGAGCAATACTTC.

The chain uses TRBV5-6 and TRBJ1-4; weak D call: TRBD1 (6 bases). Trimming removed 2 bases from V and 9 bases from J, with 14 bases in between. From germline, CDR1 is SGHDT and CDR2 YYEEEE. The CDR3 is made up of 14 amino acids. The CDR3 DNA follows: TGTGCCAGCAGCTTAGGGGGGGAGGATAAAAAACTGTTTTTT. Translating gives CASSLGGEDKKLFF.

The CDR3 loop is CASSQALGQETQYF. In DNA, the CDR3 is TGTGCCAGCAGCCAAGCTCTGGGGCAAGAGACCCAGTACTTC. The chain recombines TRBV4-2 with TRBJ2-5, with D unclear. The V end was cut by 1 base, the J end by 2 bases, with 8 bases between. Germline CDR1 is LGHNA and CDR2 is YNFKEQ. The CDR3 extends over 14 amino acids.

CDR3 nucleotides: TGTGCCAGCAGCCTTGAACAGGGGGCAAGGGAAAAACTGTTTTTT. Its protein product is CASSLEQGAREKLFF. The chain is built from TRBV7-9 and TRBJ1-4, with 9 bases identical to TRBD1. The CDR3 has 15 residues. The ends lost 5 bases at V and 8 bases at J; junction bases unmatched: 9. CDR1 is SEHNR and CDR2 is FQNEAQ in the germline V gene (reference sequence).

This chain connects TRBV14 to TRBJ1-3; D remains unclear. The CDR3 runs to 13 residues. Trimming pared 1 base from V and 6 bases from J, leaving 7 bases between. The germline gives CDR1 SGHDN, CDR2 FVKESK. The DNA for the CDR3 is TGTGCCAGCAGCCAAGTATCGATAAACACCATATATTTT. Its protein product is CASSQVSINTIYF.

The J gene is TRBJ1-1, the V gene TRBV6-1; D ambiguous. The CDR3 covers 15 residues. Trimming took 4 bases from V and 0 from J, leaving 12 bases between them. Looked up from germline, CDR1 is MNHNS and CDR2 is SASEGT. Here the CDR3 reads CASSVGPTVNTEAFF. For the CDR3, the DNA is TGTGCCAGCAGTGTAGGCCCGACGGTGAACACTGAAGCTTTCTTT.

The sample holds a few counts of this clone. The rearrangement uses TRBV6-5 and TRBJ1-4, with D unresolved. V was shortened by 6 bases and J by 4 bases, with 6 bases between the two germline ends. Looked up from germline, CDR1 is MNHEY and CDR2 is SVGAGI. The CDR3 loop spans 12 amino acids. CDR3 sequence reads: CASRGINEKLFF. The DNA of the CDR3 is TGTGCCAGCAGGGGGATTAATGAAAAACTGTTTTTT.

A word on this clone: The CDR3 carries no conserved terminal phenylalanine or tryptophan, so it likely arises from a read error. It is unclear where the CDR3 begins or ends on the DNA, so no DNA is shown, and the CDR3 is as TCRdb lists it. The rearrangement joins TRBV23-1 to TRBJ2-7; TRBD2 is taken as the D call from the table, unchecked against the DNA. TRBV23-1 is noted as an ORF with a role that remains uncertain. The CDR3 length is 14 residues, termini included. CDR3: CASSSPVGPTGSTG.

V and J are TRBV18 and TRBJ1-2; no clear D. The CDR3 extends over 13 amino acids. The V gene lost 3 bases and the J gene lost 2 bases, with 7 bases spanning the gap. The germline V gene has CDR1 KGHSH and CDR2 LQKENI. The CDR3 bases are TGTGCCAGCTCACCCACACCGAACTATGGCTACACCTTC. This gives the protein CASSPTPNYGYTF.

This chain connects TRBV14 to TRBJ2-5; 10 bases map to TRBD2. The V gene's germline CDR1 is SGHDN and CDR2 FVKESK. V lost 4 bases, J lost 4 bases, and 12 bases stayed unmatched. The CDR3 runs 17 residues. CDR3 protein: CASSPRESGGARETQYF. The CDR3 DNA sequence: TGTGCCAGCAGCCCGAGAGAGAGCGGGGGGGCCCGAGAGACCCAGTACTTC.

This clone was observed a single time. The chain combines TRBV4-1 with TRBJ2-7, with D perhaps matching TRBD2 (5 bases). V was cut by 4 bases and J by 3 bases, with 16 bases left in between. The CDR3 is made up of 15 amino acids. Looked up from germline, CDR1 is MGHRA and CDR2 is YSYEKL. Here the CDR3 reads CASSPELVGFYEQYF. In DNA form, the CDR3 reads TGCGCCAGCAGCCCGGAACTAGTAGGATTCTACGAGCAGTACTTC.

The chain joins TRBV4-2 to TRBJ1-2, with no clear D. Trimming took 2 bases from V and 5 from J, leaving 12 bases between them. Germline-derived CDR1 and CDR2 are LGHNA and YNFKEQ. The CDR3 consists of 14 residues. In DNA form, the CDR3 reads TGTGCCAGCAGCCAATTCATCGTGGATTATGGCTACACCTTC. Residues: CASSQFIVDYGYTF.

The CDR3 reads CASSLAGGGFNEQFF. The CDR3 DNA is TGTGCCAGCAGTTTAGCGGGCGGAGGGTTCAATGAGCAGTTCTTC. This chain connects TRBV6-5 to TRBJ2-1; 7 bases match TRBD2. The CDR3 has 15 residues. The germline CDR1 and CDR2 sequences are MNHEY and SVGAGI. V shed 4 bases, J shed 6 bases, and the junction held 9 bases outside the gene matches.

The V gene is TRBV6-5, the J gene TRBJ2-1, with 8 bases that match TRBD1. In germline, CDR1 is MNHEY, CDR2 SVGAGI. The trim removed 5 bases at V and 3 bases at J, leaving 3 bases unmatched. This CDR3 contains 14 residues. The CDR3 loop reads CASSTGQGYNEQFF. CDR3 sequence (DNA): TGTGCCAGCAGTACAGGACAGGGCTACAATGAGCAGTTCTTC.

Remarks on this clone: The sample contains more than one DNA sequence encoding this CDR3. The rearrangement uses TRBV2 and TRBJ1-2; 10 positions match TRBD1. Trimming took 6 bases from V and 13 from J; bases not matched to a gene: 11. The CDR3 totals 13 residues. Germline loops: CDR1 SNHLY, CDR2 FYNNEI. The CDR3 reads CASRTGGLDPCTF. Here the CDR3 DNA reads TGTGCCAGCAGGACAGGGGGCTTAGACCCCTGCACCTTC. The variable domain in full, completed from reference TRBV2 and TRBJ1-2, reads EPEVTQTPSHQVTQMGQEVILRCVPISNHLYFYWYRQILGQKVEFLVSFYNNEISEKSEIFDDQFSVERPDGSNFTLKIRSTKLEDSAMYFCASRTGGLDPCTFGSGTRLTVV.

This clone turned up a few times. The chain links TRBV19 to TRBJ2-1, with a tentative D call TRBD1 (5 bases). Trimming removed 7 bases at V and 8 bases at J, with 18 bases between. CDR1 and CDR2 from the germline V gene are LNHDA and SQIVND (reference sequence). This CDR3 has 14 amino acids. DNA for the CDR3: TGTGCCAGTACCGTTATGTGGGGCGCCGATGAGCAGTTCTTC. Its translation: CASTVMWGADEQFF. Supplemented by reference TRBV19 and TRBJ2-1, the full variable domain reads DGGITQSPKYLFRKEGQNVTLSCEQNLNHDAMYWYRQDPGQGLRLIYYSQIVNDFQKGDIAEGYSVSREKKESFPLTVTSAQKNPTAFYLCASTVMWGADEQFFGPGTRLTVL.

The V and J genes are TRBV29-1 and TRBJ2-5; unclear D gene. Trimming removed 6 bases from V and 5 bases from J, with 13 bases in between. The CDR3 length is 12 residues. CDR1 and CDR2 from the germline V gene are SQVTM and ANQGSEA. CDR3 sequence reads: CSVDRLGETQYF. In nucleotides, the CDR3 is TGCAGCGTCGATAGACTTGGTGAGACCCAGTACTTC.

V and J are TRBV7-6 and TRBJ2-1; a weak D match, TRBD1 (5 bases). Germline loops: CDR1 SGHVS, CDR2 FNYEAQ. CDR3 size: 16 residues. Between the trimmed V and J ends, which lost 7 bases and 0 bases, there was a span of 16 bases. CDR3 region: CASNLRDSASYNEQFF. In DNA form, the CDR3 reads TGTGCCAGCAACTTGAGAGACAGTGCCTCCTACAATGAGCAGTTCTTC.